Listed here is a single TCR beta chain. Its specificity is unknown. V trimming: 0 bases; J trimming: 2 bases; junction bases outside the gene matches: 0. The CDR3 is 14 residues long. Germline V gene data show CDR1 as MNHEY and CDR2 as SVGAGI. This entry is derived from a study of CD8+CD57+ T cells in acquired aplastic anemia. Across the whole study: Recorded DNA amounts for sorted CD4+ and CD8+ cells had an average of around 3 ug.

TCR beta VDJ and CDR3 were profiled, and genomic DNA was the template. TCRdb passed the reads through MiXCR, listing each CDR3 protein once. The sample yields roughly 180,000 distinct CDR3 sequences, 64% seen once. Findings and limits, study-wide: Comparison of patients with controls identified around 31 shared CD8+ CDR3 sequences.

The sequence was obtained from a human donor with severe aplastic anemia or a healthy control (not recorded which). The sequencing sample was made of sorted CD4+, CD8+, or CD8+CD57+ T cells (not recorded which) from PBMCs. This chain joins TRBV6-5 and TRBJ2-7; 8 bases fit TRBD1. CDR3 nucleotide sequence: TGTGCCAGCAGTTACTCGACAGGGGCCTACGAGCAGTACTTC. Amino acid sequence: CASSYSTGAYEQYF.